This T cell receptor (beta chain) was recovered during a study of T cell responses to AZD1222 COVID-19 vaccine. Trimming removed 0 bases at V and 9 bases at J, with 6 bases between. The CDR3 spans 12 residues. Germline V gene sequence: CDR1 SEHNR, CDR2 FQNEAQ (reference sequence). As for this clone: Its antigen is unidentified.

Method: immunoSEQ multiplex PCR; TCRdb's copy keeps in-frame clones and lacks some. The table has about 270,000 clones, about 94% seen once. Findings of the study overall: Two AZD1222 administrations were followed by greater Spike-specific TCR breadth and depth. The study reported that nearly half of spike-specific TCRs target unmutated variant regions.

The receptor was isolated from an adult who received the AZD1222 COVID-19 vaccine. Specimen: peripheral blood, collected 28 days after the second AZD1222 dose. The J gene is TRBJ2-1, the V gene TRBV7-9; D ambiguous. CDR3 coding DNA: TGTGCCAGCAGCTTAGCGTTGGCTGAGCAGTTCTTC. Its protein product is CASSLALAEQFF.